A selection of T cell receptor beta chains follows, all from one sample in a study of cytomegalovirus exposure and HLA in healthy donors. Profiling relied on immunoSEQ multiplex PCR, and the TCRdb table lists in-frame clones only, not all of them. The sample comprises 35,000 to 45,000 clones, roughly half of which are singletons, and about 12% rests with the top ten. Input material: PBMCs. These receptors were collected from a human donor in good health. Each CDR3 is given with its conserved first and last residue. D genes are given only for firm matches. Clone size is shown for a subset of rows, as once, few, many or a class of expanded clone.

J	size	D	V	CDR3	DNA
TRBJ2-7	.	TRBD1	TRBV7-6	CASSKTGREQYF	TGTGCCAGCAGCAAGACAGGGAGAGAGCAGTACTTC
TRBJ2-2	few	TRBD1	TRBV7-7	CASSSSTGVNTGELFF	TGTGCCAGCAGCTCCTCGACAGGGGTGAACACCGGGGAGCTGTTTTTT
TRBJ2-1	.	TRBD2	TRBV6-1	CASAGTSGLNEQFF	TGTGCCAGTGCCGGGACTAGCGGACTAAATGAGCAGTTCTTC
TRBJ2-1	.	TRBD2	TRBV7-2	CASSFQTLSSGANEQFF	TGTGCCAGCAGCTTCCAGACTCTGTCTAGCGGGGCTAATGAGCAGTTCTTC
TRBJ2-3	few	.	TRBV11-1	CASSLAPSGTDTQYF	TGTGCCAGCAGCTTAGCGCCTAGCGGCACAGATACGCAGTATTTT
TRBJ2-7	few	TRBD1	TRBV6-5	CASSTTGSSYEQYF	TGTGCCAGCAGCACGACAGGGTCCTCCTACGAGCAGTACTTC
TRBJ2-7	few	.	TRBV4-3	CASSRAGTSSYEQYF	TGCGCCAGCAGCCGAGCGGGCACGAGCTCCTACGAGCAGTACTTC
TRBJ1-2	few	.	TRBV6-5	CASSDYGGYNGYTF	TGTGCCAGCAGCGACTACGGGGGGTATAATGGCTACACCTTC
TRBJ1-5	.	TRBD1	TRBV5-8	CASSSSRGLSNQPQHF	TGTGCCAGCAGCTCATCCAGGGGGCTGAGCAATCAGCCCCAGCATTTT
TRBJ1-3	.	.	TRBV28	CASSLLFRGSGNTIYF	TGTGCCAGCAGTTTATTGTTCAGGGGTTCTGGAAACACCATATATTTT
TRBJ2-5	.	.	TRBV7-9	CASSLAGSQETQYF	TGTGCCAGCAGCTTAGCGGGCAGCCAAGAGACCCAGTACTTC
TRBJ1-2	.	.	TRBV7-3	CASSLDTGIGYTF	TGTGCCAGCAGCTTAGACACCGGTATAGGCTACACCTTC
TRBJ1-3	.	.	TRBV6-1	CASSLQFSSGNTIYF	TGTGCCAGCAGCCTACAGTTCTCCTCTGGAAACACCATATATTTT
TRBJ1-4	.	TRBD1	TRBV6-6	CASSLTGTNEKLFF	TGTGCCAGCAGTTTGACAGGGACTAATGAAAAACTGTTTTTT
TRBJ2-5	once	TRBD1	TRBV28	CASSFDRARETQYF	TGTGCCAGCAGTTTTGACAGGGCGCGGGAGACCCAGTACTTC